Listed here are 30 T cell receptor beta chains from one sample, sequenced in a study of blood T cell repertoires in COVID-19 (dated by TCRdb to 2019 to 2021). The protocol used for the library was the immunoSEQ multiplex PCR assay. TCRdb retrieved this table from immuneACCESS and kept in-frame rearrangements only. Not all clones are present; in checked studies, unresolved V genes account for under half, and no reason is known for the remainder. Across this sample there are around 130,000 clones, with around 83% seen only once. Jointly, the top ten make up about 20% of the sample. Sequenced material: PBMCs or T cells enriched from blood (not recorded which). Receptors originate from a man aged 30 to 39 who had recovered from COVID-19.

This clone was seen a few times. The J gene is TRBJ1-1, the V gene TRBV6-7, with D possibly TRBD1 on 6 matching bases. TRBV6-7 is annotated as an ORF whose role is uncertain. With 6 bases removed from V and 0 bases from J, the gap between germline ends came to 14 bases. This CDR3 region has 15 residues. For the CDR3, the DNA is TGTGCCAGCAGGGACGACAGGTTGATGAACACTGAAGCTTTCTTT. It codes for CASRDDRLMNTEAFF.

CDR3 region: CASSPGLAGTPNTGELFF. The CDR3 DNA reads as TGCGCCAGCAGCCCTGGACTAGCGGGGACCCCGAACACCGGGGAGCTGTTTTTT. The rearrangement links TRBV5-1 to TRBJ2-2; 12 positions agree with TRBD2. CDR3 length equals 18 residues. Trimming cost V 4 bases and J 0 bases; bases outside gene matches: 7. Germline V gene sequence: CDR1 SGHRS, CDR2 YFSETQ.

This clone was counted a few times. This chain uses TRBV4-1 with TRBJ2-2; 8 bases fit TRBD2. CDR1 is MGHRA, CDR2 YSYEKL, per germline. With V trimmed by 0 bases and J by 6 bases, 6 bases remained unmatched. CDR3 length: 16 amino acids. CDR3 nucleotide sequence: TGCGCCAGCAGCCAAGAAGGAGCGGGAGTAGCCGGGGAGCTGTTTTTT. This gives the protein CASSQEGAGVAGELFF.

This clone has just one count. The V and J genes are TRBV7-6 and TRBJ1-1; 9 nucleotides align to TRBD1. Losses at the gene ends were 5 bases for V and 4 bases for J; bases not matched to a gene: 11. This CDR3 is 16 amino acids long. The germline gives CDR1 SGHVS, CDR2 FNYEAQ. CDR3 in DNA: TGTGCCAGCAGCGCTGGGACAGGGATGGCGGGCACTGAAGCTTTCTTT. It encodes CASSAGTGMAGTEAFF.

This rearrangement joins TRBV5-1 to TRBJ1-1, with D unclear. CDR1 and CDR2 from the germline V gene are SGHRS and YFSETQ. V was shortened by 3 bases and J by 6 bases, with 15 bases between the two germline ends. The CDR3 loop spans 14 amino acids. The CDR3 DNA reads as TGCGCCAGCAGCTCCGACATTGTGGTCCCTGAAGCTTTCTTT. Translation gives CASSSDIVVPEAFF.

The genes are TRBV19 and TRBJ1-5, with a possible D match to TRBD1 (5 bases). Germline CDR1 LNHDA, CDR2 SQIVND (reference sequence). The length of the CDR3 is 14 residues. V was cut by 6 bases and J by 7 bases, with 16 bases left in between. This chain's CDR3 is CASRPNPGVQPQHF. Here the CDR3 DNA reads TGTGCCAGTAGACCCAACCCGGGGGTCCAGCCCCAGCATTTT.

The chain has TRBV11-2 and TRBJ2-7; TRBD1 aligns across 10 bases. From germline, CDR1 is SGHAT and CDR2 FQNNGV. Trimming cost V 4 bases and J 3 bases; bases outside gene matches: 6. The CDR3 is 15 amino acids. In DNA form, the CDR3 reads TGTGCCAGCAGCTCCGGGACAGGGGCCTTCTACGAGCAGTACTTC. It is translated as CASSSGTGAFYEQYF.

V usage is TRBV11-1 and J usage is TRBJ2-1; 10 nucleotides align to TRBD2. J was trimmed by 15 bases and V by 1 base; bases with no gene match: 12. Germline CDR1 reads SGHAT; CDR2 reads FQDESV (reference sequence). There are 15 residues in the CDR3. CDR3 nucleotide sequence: TGTGCCAGCAGCTTAGAGTTACCGGGACTAGCGTCTGCGTTCTTC. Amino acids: CASSLELPGLASAFF.

CDR3 in DNA: TGTGCCAGCAGCTTAGTAGGACAGGGGGTCCCAGATACGCAGTATTTT. Amino acids: CASSLVGQGVPDTQYF. The rearrangement links TRBV11-2 to TRBJ2-3; TRBD1 agrees at 10 bases. CDR3 length equals 16 residues. The V gene's germline CDR1 is SGHAT and CDR2 FQNNGV. With V trimmed by 1 base and J by 4 bases, 5 bases remained unmatched.

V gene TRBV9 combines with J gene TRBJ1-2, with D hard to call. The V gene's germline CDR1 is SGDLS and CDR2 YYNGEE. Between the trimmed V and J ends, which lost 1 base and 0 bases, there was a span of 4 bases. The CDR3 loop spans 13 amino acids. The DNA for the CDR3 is TGTGCCAGCAGCGTACAGTCTAACTATGGCTACACCTTC. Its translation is CASSVQSNYGYTF.

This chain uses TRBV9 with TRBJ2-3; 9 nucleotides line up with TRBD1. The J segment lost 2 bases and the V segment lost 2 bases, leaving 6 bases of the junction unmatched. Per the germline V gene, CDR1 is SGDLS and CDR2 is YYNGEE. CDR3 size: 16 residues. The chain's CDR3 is CASSVGTGSSTDTQYF. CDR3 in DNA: TGTGCCAGCAGCGTCGGGACAGGGTCTTCCACAGATACGCAGTATTTT.

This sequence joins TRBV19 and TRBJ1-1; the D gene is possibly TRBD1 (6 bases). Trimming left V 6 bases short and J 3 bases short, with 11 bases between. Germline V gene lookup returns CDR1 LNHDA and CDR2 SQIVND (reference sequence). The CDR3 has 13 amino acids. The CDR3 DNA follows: TGTGCCAGTAGCTCCGGGACATACACTGAAGCTTTCTTT. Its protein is CASSSGTYTEAFF.

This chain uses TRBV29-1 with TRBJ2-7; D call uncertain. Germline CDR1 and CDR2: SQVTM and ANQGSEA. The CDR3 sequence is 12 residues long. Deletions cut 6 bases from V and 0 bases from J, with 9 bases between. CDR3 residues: CSVTDISYEQYV. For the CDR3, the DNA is TGCAGCGTCACAGACATCTCCTACGAGCAGTACGTC.

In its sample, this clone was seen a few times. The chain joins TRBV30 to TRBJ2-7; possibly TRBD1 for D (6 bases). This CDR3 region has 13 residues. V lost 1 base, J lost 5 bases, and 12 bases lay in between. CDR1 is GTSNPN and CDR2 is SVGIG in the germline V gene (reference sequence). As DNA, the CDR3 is TGTGCCTGGAGTGGGACAGCTTCTCACGAGCAGTACTTC. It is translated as CAWSGTASHEQYF.

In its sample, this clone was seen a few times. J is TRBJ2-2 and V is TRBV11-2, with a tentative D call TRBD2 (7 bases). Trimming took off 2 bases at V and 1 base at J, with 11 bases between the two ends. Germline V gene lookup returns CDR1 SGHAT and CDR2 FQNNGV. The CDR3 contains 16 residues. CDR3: CASSLTGGGNTGELFF. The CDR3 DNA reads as TGTGCCAGCAGCTTAACGGGGGGCGGGAACACCGGGGAGCTGTTTTTT.

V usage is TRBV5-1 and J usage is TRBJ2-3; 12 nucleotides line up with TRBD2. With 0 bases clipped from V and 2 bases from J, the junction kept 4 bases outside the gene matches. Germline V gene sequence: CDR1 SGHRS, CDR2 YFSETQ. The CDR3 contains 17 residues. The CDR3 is CASSLGLAGDNTDTQYF. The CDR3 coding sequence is TGCGCCAGCAGCTTGGGACTAGCGGGAGACAACACAGATACGCAGTATTTT.

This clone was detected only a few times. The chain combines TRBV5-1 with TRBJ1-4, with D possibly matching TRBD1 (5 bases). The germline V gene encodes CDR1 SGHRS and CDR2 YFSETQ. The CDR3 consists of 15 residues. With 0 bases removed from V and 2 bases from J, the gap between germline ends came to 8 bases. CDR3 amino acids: CASSLGGATNEKLFF. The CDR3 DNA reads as TGCGCCAGCAGCTTGGGTGGGGCGACTAATGAAAAACTGTTTTTT.

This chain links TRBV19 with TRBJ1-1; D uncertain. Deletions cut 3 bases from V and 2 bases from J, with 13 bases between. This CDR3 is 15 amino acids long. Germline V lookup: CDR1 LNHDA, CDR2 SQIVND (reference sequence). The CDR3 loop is CASSILYGPNTEAFF. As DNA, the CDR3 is TGTGCCAGTAGTATTTTATACGGTCCTAACACTGAAGCTTTCTTT.

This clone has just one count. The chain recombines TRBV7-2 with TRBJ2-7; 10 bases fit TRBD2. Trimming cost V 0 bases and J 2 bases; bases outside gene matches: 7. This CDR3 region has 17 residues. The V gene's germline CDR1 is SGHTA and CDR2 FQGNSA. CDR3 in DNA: TGTGCCAGCAGCTTAGCTTGGGGGAGCGGGAGGGCCTACGAGCAGTACTTC. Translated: CASSLAWGSGRAYEQYF. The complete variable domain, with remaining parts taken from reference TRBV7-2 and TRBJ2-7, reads GAGVSQSPSNKVTEKGKDVELRCDPISGHTALYWYRQSLGQGLEFLIYFQGNSAPDKSGLPSDRFSAERTGGSVSTLTIQRTQQEDSAVYLCASSLAWGSGRAYEQYFGPGTRLTVT.

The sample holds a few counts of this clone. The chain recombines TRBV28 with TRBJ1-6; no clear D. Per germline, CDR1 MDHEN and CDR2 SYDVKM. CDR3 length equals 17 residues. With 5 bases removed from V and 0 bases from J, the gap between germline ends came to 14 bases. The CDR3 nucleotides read TGTGCCAGCAGTACTTCAGGCCCGAGCTCCTATAATTCACCCCTCCACTTT. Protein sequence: CASSTSGPSSYNSPLHF. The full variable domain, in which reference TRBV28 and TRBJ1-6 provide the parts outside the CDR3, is DVKVTQSSRYLVKRTGEKVFLECVQDMDHENMFWYRQDPGLGLRLIYFSYDVKMKEKGDIPEGYSVSREKKERFSLILESASTNQTSMYLCASSTSGPSSYNSPLHFGNGTRLTVT.

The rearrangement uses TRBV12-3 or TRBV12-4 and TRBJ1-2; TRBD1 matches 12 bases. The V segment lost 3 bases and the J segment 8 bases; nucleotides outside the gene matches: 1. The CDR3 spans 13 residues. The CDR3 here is CASSFGTGGGYTF. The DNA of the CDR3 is TGTGCCAGCAGTTTCGGGACAGGGGGCGGCTACACCTTC.

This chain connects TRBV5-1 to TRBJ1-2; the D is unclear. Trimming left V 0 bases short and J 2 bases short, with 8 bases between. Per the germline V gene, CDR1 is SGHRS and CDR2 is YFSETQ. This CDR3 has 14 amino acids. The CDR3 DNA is TGCGCCAGCAGCTTGGTTCGCGGAAACTATGGCTACACCTTC. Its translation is CASSLVRGNYGYTF. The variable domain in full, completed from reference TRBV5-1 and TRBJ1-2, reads KAGVTQTPRYLIKTRGQQVTLSCSPISGHRSVSWYQQTPGQGLQFLFEYFSETQRNKGNFPGRFSGRQFSNSRSEMNVSTLELGDSALYLCASSLVRGNYGYTFGSGTRLTVV.

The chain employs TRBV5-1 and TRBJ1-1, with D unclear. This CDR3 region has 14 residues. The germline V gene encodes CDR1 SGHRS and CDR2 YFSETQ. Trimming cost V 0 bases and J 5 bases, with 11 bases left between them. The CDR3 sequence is CASSLGAAGTEAFF. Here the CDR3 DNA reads TGCGCCAGCAGCTTGGGGGCAGCAGGAACTGAAGCTTTCTTT.

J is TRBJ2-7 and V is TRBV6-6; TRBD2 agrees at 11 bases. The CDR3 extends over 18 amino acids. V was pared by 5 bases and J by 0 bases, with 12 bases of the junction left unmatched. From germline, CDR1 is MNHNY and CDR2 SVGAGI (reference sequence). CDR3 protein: CASSPAGSGRVSSYEQYF. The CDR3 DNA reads TGTGCCAGCAGTCCGGCCGGTAGCGGGAGGGTAAGCTCCTACGAGCAGTACTTC.

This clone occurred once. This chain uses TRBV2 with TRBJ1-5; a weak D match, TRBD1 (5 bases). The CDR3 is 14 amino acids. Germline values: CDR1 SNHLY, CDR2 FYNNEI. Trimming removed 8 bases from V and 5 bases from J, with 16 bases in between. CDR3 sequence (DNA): TGTGCCAGCGGAACACAGGTTTGGGATCAGCCCCAGCATTTT. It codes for CASGTQVWDQPQHF.

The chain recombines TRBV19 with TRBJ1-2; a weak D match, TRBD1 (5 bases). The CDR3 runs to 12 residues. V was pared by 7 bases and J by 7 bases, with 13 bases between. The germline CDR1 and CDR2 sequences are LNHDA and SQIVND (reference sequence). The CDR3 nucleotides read TGTGCCAGTAACTCTGGGGGGGTTGGCTACACCTTC. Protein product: CASNSGGVGYTF. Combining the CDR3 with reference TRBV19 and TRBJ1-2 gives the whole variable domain DGGITQSPKYLFRKEGQNVTLSCEQNLNHDAMYWYRQDPGQGLRLIYYSQIVNDFQKGDIAEGYSVSREKKESFPLTVTSAQKNPTAFYLCASNSGGVGYTFGSGTRLTVV.

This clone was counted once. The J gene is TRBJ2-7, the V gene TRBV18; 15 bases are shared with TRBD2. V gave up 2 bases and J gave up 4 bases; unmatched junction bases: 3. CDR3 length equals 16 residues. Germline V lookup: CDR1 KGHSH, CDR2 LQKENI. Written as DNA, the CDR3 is TGTGCCAGCTCACCAGCCGGGACTAGCGGGAGGTACGAGCAGTACGTC. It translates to CASSPAGTSGRYEQYV.

Here the CDR3 reads CASSSGTGVVEAGELFF. For the CDR3, the DNA is TGTGCCAGCAGTTCCGGGACAGGGGTAGTGGAAGCCGGGGAGCTGTTTTTT. This chain links TRBV6-4 with TRBJ2-2; 10 bases agree with TRBD1. Germline assignment: CDR1 MRHNA and CDR2 SNTAGT. Germline trimming cut 5 bases from V and 6 bases from J; bases unmatched to any gene: 12. This CDR3 is built from 17 residues.

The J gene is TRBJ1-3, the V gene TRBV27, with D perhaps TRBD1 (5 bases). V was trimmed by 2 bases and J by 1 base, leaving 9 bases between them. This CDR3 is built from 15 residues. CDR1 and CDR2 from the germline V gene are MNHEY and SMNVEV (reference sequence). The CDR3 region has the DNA TGTGCCAGCAGTTTAGCCGCAGGGTCTGGAAACACCATATATTTT. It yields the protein CASSLAAGSGNTIYF.

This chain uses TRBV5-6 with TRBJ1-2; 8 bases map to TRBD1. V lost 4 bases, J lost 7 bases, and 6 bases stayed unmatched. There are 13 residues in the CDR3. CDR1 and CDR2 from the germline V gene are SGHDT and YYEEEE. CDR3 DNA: TGTGCCAGCAGCATCTCAGGGGGCAGTGGCTACACCTTC. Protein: CASSISGGSGYTF.